One sample yielded the 29 T cell receptor beta chains listed below, sequenced in a study of shared clonotypes between healthy human individuals. Here immunoSEQ multiplex PCR was the method, and the copy in TCRdb shows in-frame clones only, minus some. The top ten clones hold nearly 1.5% of a sample with 980,000 or so clones, about 80% of them seen once. The sequencing sample was made of memory CD4+ T cells sorted from blood. The subset denotes: CD45RA-negative fraction. These receptors were obtained from a man aged 18 to 30 in good health.

A note on this clone: Other nucleotide sequences from this sample produce the same CDR3. The chain joins TRBV11-2 to TRBJ2-3; D could derive from TRBD1 or TRBD2 (5 bases each). CDR1 is SGHAT, CDR2 FQNNGV, per germline. Trimming removed 5 bases from V and 2 bases from J, with 11 bases in between. The CDR3 is made up of 14 amino acids. The CDR3 DNA sequence: TGTGCCAGCAGCAGTGAGGGGCTCACAGATACGCAGTATTTT. The encoded protein is CASSSEGLTDTQYF.

The chain recombines TRBV2 with TRBJ2-3; TRBD2 agrees at 15 bases. The CDR3 has 19 residues. CDR1 is SNHLY, CDR2 FYNNEI, per germline. The V gene end was trimmed by 8 bases and the J gene end by 5 bases; junction bases not matched to a gene: 17. The CDR3 region is CASRPTVWTSGGAEDTQYF. For the CDR3, the DNA is TGTGCCAGCCGACCGACGGTATGGACTAGCGGGGGGGCCGAAGATACGCAGTATTTT.

The V call is TRBV29-1, the J call TRBJ2-3; D remains ambiguous. The germline V gene has CDR1 SQVTM and CDR2 ANQGSEA. The V end lost 1 base, the J end lost 1 base, and 12 bases lay between the germline ends. This CDR3 is 15 amino acids long. This CDR3 reads CSVEGFMKGTDTQYF. The CDR3 bases are TGCAGCGTTGAAGGGTTTATGAAGGGCACAGATACGCAGTATTTT.

This sequence joins TRBV2 and TRBJ2-7, with D perhaps being TRBD1 or TRBD2 (5 bases each). Trimming pared 5 bases from V and 1 base from J, leaving 12 bases between. CDR1 and CDR2 (germline): SNHLY, FYNNEI. This CDR3 is built from 14 residues. The CDR3 sequence: CASSRDGASYEQYF. CDR3 bases: TGTGCCAGCAGTAGGGACGGCGCATCCTACGAGCAGTACTTC.

The V call is TRBV9, the J call TRBJ2-5, with 7 nucleotides matching TRBD1. The length of the CDR3 is 15 residues. Germline V lookup: CDR1 SGDLS, CDR2 YYNGEE. Unmatched junction bases numbered 3, after V lost 0 bases and J lost 1 base. CDR3 DNA sequence: TGTGCCAGCAGCGTAGGGCCAGGGGGCCAAGAGACCCAGTACTTC. Its protein product is CASSVGPGGQETQYF.

The chain uses TRBV6-6 and TRBJ2-7; 7 bases match TRBD2. The J segment lost 4 bases and the V segment lost 2 bases, leaving 8 bases of the junction unmatched. The CDR3 is 15 amino acids. Per the germline V gene, CDR1 is MNHNY and CDR2 is SVGAGI (reference sequence). This CDR3 reads CASSYARGRSYEQYF. For the CDR3, the DNA is TGTGCCAGCAGTTACGCTCGCGGGAGATCTTACGAGCAGTACTTC.

This clone has more than one count but fewer than ten. The chain joins TRBV30 to TRBJ1-3; a possible D gene is TRBD1 (5 bases). The CDR3 contains 12 residues. The germline gives CDR1 GTSNPN, CDR2 SVGIG (reference sequence). In DNA, the CDR3 is TGTGCAGCCCGGGGCTTTGGAAACACCATATATTTT. Protein sequence: CAARGFGNTIYF.

The table lists this clone with a few counts. Other DNA sequences within the sample encode an identical CDR3. The chain has TRBV11-2 and TRBJ1-4; 9 bases agree with TRBD1. The CDR3 loop spans 14 amino acids. With 3 bases clipped from V and 5 bases from J, the junction kept 1 base outside the gene matches. Germline assignment: CDR1 SGHAT and CDR2 FQNNGV. The CDR3: CASSLGTGNEKLFF. The CDR3, as DNA: TGTGCCAGCAGCTTGGGGACAGGGAATGAAAAACTGTTTTTT. The full variable domain, completed using reference TRBV11-2 and TRBJ1-4, is EAGVAQSPRYKIIEKRQSVAFWCNPISGHATLYWYQQILGQGPKLLIQFQNNGVVDDSQLPKDRFSAERLKGVDSTLKIQPAKLEDSAVYLCASSLGTGNEKLFFGSGTQLSVL.

J is TRBJ2-2 and V is TRBV9; D may be TRBD1 (5 bases). Germline V gene lookup returns CDR1 SGDLS and CDR2 YYNGEE. Deletions cut 2 bases from V and 3 bases from J, with 17 bases between. The CDR3 runs to 17 residues. The CDR3 here is CASSVRGHPRDTGELFF. In nucleotides, the CDR3 is TGTGCCAGCAGCGTCAGAGGACACCCACGGGACACCGGGGAGCTGTTTTTT.

This chain joins TRBV5-6 and TRBJ1-4; TRBD1 matches 8 bases. Per the germline V gene, CDR1 is SGHDT and CDR2 is YYEEEE. There are 15 residues in the CDR3. After removal of 0 bases from V and 8 bases from J, the junction contained 6 bases not matched to a gene. CDR3 sequence (DNA): TGTGCCAGCAGCTTGGCCACAGGGGGAAACGAAAAACTGTTTTTT. It yields the protein CASSLATGGNEKLFF.

This clone was detected a few times. Other DNA sequences in the same sample also yield this CDR3. V gene TRBV7-2 combines with J gene TRBJ2-7, with unresolved D. With 0 bases removed from V and 2 bases from J, the gap between germline ends came to 8 bases. The length of the CDR3 is 14 residues. Germline CDR1 reads SGHTA; CDR2 reads FQGNSA. The CDR3 DNA sequence: TGTGCCAGCAGCTTAGCTAGCCCTCCCTACGAGCAGTACTTC. This codes for CASSLASPPYEQYF.

There are a few counts of this clone. The chain has TRBV19 and TRBJ1-6; D gene uncertain. CDR1 LNHDA and CDR2 SQIVND come from the germline V gene (reference sequence). The V and J ends lost 0 bases and 9 bases respectively, with 9 bases between them. The CDR3 is made up of 14 amino acids. CDR3 DNA: TGTGCCAGTAGTATAGACGGTGACCCTTCACCCCTCCACTTT. Its protein product is CASSIDGDPSPLHF.

This clone was counted a single time. Different DNA sequences within this sample yield the same CDR3. This sequence joins TRBV5-4 and TRBJ2-5, with 12 bases fitting TRBD2. The CDR3 runs 16 residues. Per the germline V gene, CDR1 is SGHNT and CDR2 is YYREEE (reference sequence). V dropped 4 bases and J dropped 5; count of bases not matched to a gene: 9. For the CDR3, the DNA is TGTGCCAGCAGCACGGAACTAGCGGGAGGTAGGGAGACCCAGTACTTC. It codes for CASSTELAGGRETQYF.

This chain joins TRBV7-9 and TRBJ1-4, with a weak D call TRBD1 (5 bases). Deletions cut 1 base from V and 5 bases from J, with 14 bases between. The germline V gene encodes CDR1 SEHNR and CDR2 FQNEAQ (reference sequence). The CDR3 spans 16 residues. The CDR3 DNA reads TGTGCCAGCAGCTTAGGGGGGTTTAGTAAAAATGAAAAACTGTTTTTT. It yields the protein CASSLGGFSKNEKLFF.

In its sample, this clone was seen many times. V usage is TRBV28 and J usage is TRBJ1-4; perhaps TRBD1 as D (5 bases). V was shortened by 7 bases and J by 7 bases, with 19 bases between the two germline ends. The germline gives CDR1 MDHEN, CDR2 SYDVKM. The CDR3 has 15 residues. The CDR3 spells CASISSGTAREKLFF. The CDR3 DNA is TGTGCCAGCATAAGCTCCGGGACCGCTCGTGAAAAACTGTTTTTT.

The CDR3 loop is CASSTGDKVNTIYF. The CDR3 coding sequence is TGTGCCAGCAGCACAGGGGACAAAGTAAACACCATATATTTT. The chain uses TRBV2 and TRBJ1-3; 7 bases agree with TRBD1. Trimming cost V 6 bases and J 6 bases; bases outside gene matches: 8. This CDR3 region has 14 residues. Germline V gene data show CDR1 as SNHLY and CDR2 as FYNNEI.

The rearrangement joins TRBV10-3 to TRBJ2-7, with 10 bases that match TRBD2. Germline V gene sequence: CDR1 ENHRY, CDR2 SYGVKD. The CDR3 has 17 amino acids. V was pared by 4 bases and J by 4 bases, with 13 bases of the junction left unmatched. The DNA for the CDR3 is TGTGCCATCAGTGCGGATATCGGTAGCGGGGGGTCGTACGAGCAGTACTTC. Translation: CAISADIGSGGSYEQYF.

This clone was detected once. This chain uses TRBV11-2 with TRBJ2-7, with 7 nucleotides matching TRBD1. J lost 2 bases, V lost 2 bases, and 3 bases had no gene match. Looked up from germline, CDR1 is SGHAT and CDR2 is FQNNGV. This CDR3 spans 14 amino acids. The CDR3 protein is CASSLTGEAYEQYF. The DNA for the CDR3 is TGTGCCAGCAGCTTAACAGGGGAAGCCTACGAGCAGTACTTC.

This clone was observed a few times. This chain links TRBV6-5 with TRBJ2-1; 9 bases fit TRBD1. V dropped 4 bases and J dropped 10; count of bases not matched to a gene: 5. The CDR3 has 13 residues. The germline V gene encodes CDR1 MNHEY and CDR2 SVGAGI. In nucleotides, the CDR3 is TGTGCCAGCAGTTCAACCGGGACAGGGGAGCAGTTCTTC. Its protein product is CASSSTGTGEQFF.

J is TRBJ2-5 and V is TRBV30; 8 bases agree with TRBD2. The CDR3 is 15 amino acids. Germline-derived CDR1 and CDR2 are GTSNPN and SVGIG (reference sequence). The J segment lost 4 bases and the V segment lost 0 bases, leaving 7 bases of the junction unmatched. The CDR3: CAWSVPERGPETQYF. CDR3 in DNA: TGTGCCTGGAGTGTACCCGAGCGGGGGCCAGAGACCCAGTACTTC.

The chain recombines TRBV18 with TRBJ1-4, with D possibly TRBD1 on 5 matching bases. The CDR3 is 14 amino acids. Germline V gene sequence: CDR1 KGHSH, CDR2 LQKENI. Trimming left V 3 bases short and J 7 bases short, with 12 bases between. CDR3 sequence reads: CASSPGTGGEKLFF. CDR3 nucleotide sequence: TGTGCCAGCTCACCCGGGACCGGCGGTGAAAAACTGTTTTTT.

This chain links TRBV5-1 with TRBJ2-1; 10 positions agree with TRBD2. Per germline, CDR1 SGHRS and CDR2 YFSETQ. CDR3 size: 15 residues. V dropped 4 bases and J dropped 7; count of bases not matched to a gene: 8. This CDR3 is CASSHLAGALNEQFF. For the CDR3, the DNA is TGCGCCAGCAGCCACCTAGCGGGAGCTTTGAATGAGCAGTTCTTC. Full variable domain (outside the CDR3, taken from reference TRBV5-1 and TRBJ2-1): KAGVTQTPRYLIKTRGQQVTLSCSPISGHRSVSWYQQTPGQGLQFLFEYFSETQRNKGNFPGRFSGRQFSNSRSEMNVSTLELGDSALYLCASSHLAGALNEQFFGPGTRLTVL.

The chain recombines TRBV9 with TRBJ1-1, with 7 bases identical to TRBD1. Germline V CDR1 and CDR2: SGDLS, YYNGEE. The CDR3 has 15 residues. Germline trimming cut 0 bases from V and 2 bases from J; bases unmatched to any gene: 4. The CDR3: CASSVGTGANTEAFF. CDR3 sequence (DNA): TGTGCCAGCAGCGTAGGTACAGGGGCAAACACTGAAGCTTTCTTT.

This clone was seen many times. V is TRBV10-3 and J is TRBJ2-3, with D maybe TRBD1 (6 bases). CDR1 is ENHRY, CDR2 SYGVKD, per germline. CDR3 length: 13 amino acids. V shed 4 bases and J shed 3 bases, with 8 bases lying between them. CDR3 in amino acids: CAISAGETDTQYF. Here the CDR3 DNA reads TGTGCCATCAGTGCAGGGGAAACAGATACGCAGTATTTT.

The chain links TRBV5-1 to TRBJ1-6; 7 bases match TRBD1. Germline loops: CDR1 SGHRS, CDR2 YFSETQ. This CDR3 comprises 16 residues. The V and J ends lost 2 bases and 3 bases, in that order; junction bases with no gene match: 5. The DNA for the CDR3 is TGCGCCAGCAGCTTTGACAGGGAACTCTATAATTCACCCCTCCACTTT. This translates into CASSFDRELYNSPLHF.

DNA of the CDR3: TGTGCCAGTCAGGAAGGACTCCTACCAGGCACAGATACGCAGTATTTT. This translates into CASQEGLLPGTDTQYF. The chain links TRBV19 to TRBJ2-3, with D maybe TRBD2 (5 bases). Between the trimmed V and J ends, which lost 8 bases and 1 base, there was a span of 19 bases. This CDR3 is 16 amino acids long. Germline-derived CDR1 and CDR2 are LNHDA and SQIVND (reference sequence).

The chain employs TRBV9 and TRBJ1-1; the D is unclear. The CDR3 is 14 residues long. Looked up from germline, CDR1 is SGDLS and CDR2 is YYNGEE. V was cut by 4 bases and J by 4 bases, with 14 bases left in between. The CDR3 region is CASSSQSGSTEAFF. The CDR3 DNA follows: TGTGCCAGCAGCAGTCAAAGCGGGTCCACTGAAGCTTTCTTT.

This chain uses TRBV4-3 with TRBJ1-5; D call uncertain. The CDR3 is 15 amino acids. Per germline, CDR1 LGHNA and CDR2 YSLEER. V lost 1 base and J lost 2, with 9 bases in between. The CDR3, as DNA: TGCGCCAGCAGCCAAGCCAGGTCGGGCAATCAGCCCCAGCATTTT. This codes for CASSQARSGNQPQHF.

The chain joins TRBV7-9 to TRBJ2-1; D assignment may be TRBD1 or TRBD2 (6 bases each). With 6 bases removed from V and 6 bases from J, the gap between germline ends came to 15 bases. CDR3 length: 14 residues. Germline V gives CDR1 SEHNR, CDR2 FQNEAQ (reference sequence). The chain's CDR3 is CASSPRGHGNEQFF. The CDR3 coding sequence is TGTGCCAGCAGTCCTCGGGGGCACGGCAATGAGCAGTTCTTC.